These 29 T cell receptor beta chains were all obtained from the same sample, sequenced in a study of cytomegalovirus exposure and HLA in healthy donors. This PCR relied on a set of 60 Vbeta primers and 13 Jbeta primers. This table comes from immunoSEQ multiplex PCR, and its TCRdb copy is limited to in-frame clones, with some not included. The data hold approximately 130,000 clones, with about 84% observed a single time. Input material: PBMCs. These receptors were obtained from a boy aged 5-17 years in good health and CMV-seronegative.

The chain is built from TRBV2 and TRBJ1-4; 7 bases are a match to TRBD1. CDR3 length equals 14 residues. Germline values: CDR1 SNHLY, CDR2 FYNNEI. V lost 6 bases to trimming and J lost 3 bases; unmatched junction nucleotides: 4. CDR3 in amino acids: CASRDRAANEKLFF. In DNA form, the CDR3 reads TGTGCCAGCAGAGACAGGGCAGCTAATGAAAAACTGTTTTTT.

A note on this clone: Additional DNA sequences in this sample encode the identical CDR3. This rearrangement joins TRBV7-9 to TRBJ2-7; tentative D call: TRBD2 (6 bases). Germline CDR1 SEHNR, CDR2 FQNEAQ (reference sequence). This CDR3 has 13 residues. V shed 5 bases and J shed 0 bases, with 8 bases lying between them. In DNA, the CDR3 is TGTGCCAGCAGCCCCGGGGGCTCCTACGAGCAGTACTTC. This codes for CASSPGGSYEQYF.

A remark on this clone: At one end the junction does not follow the germline gene, possibly because of a read error. The chain uses TRBV5-1 and TRBJ2-7, with 14 bases identical to TRBD2. The CDR3 extends over 16 amino acids. The germline CDR1 and CDR2 sequences are SGHRS and YFSETQ. CDR3 protein: CVSSPFYGTSGSGQYF. As DNA, the CDR3 is TGCGTCAGCAGCCCATTCTACGGGACTAGCGGGAGTGGGCAGTACTTC.

V and J are TRBV2 and TRBJ2-4, with 7 bases lining up with TRBD2. CDR1 is SNHLY and CDR2 is FYNNEI in the germline V gene. CDR3 length: 16 residues. J gave up 3 bases and V 1 base, and 6 bases lay outside the gene matches. As DNA, the CDR3 is TGTGCCAGCAGTGAAGGGGGAGGGTTTGGCAAAAACATTCAGTACTTC. Its protein is CASSEGGGFGKNIQYF.

This sequence joins TRBV5-1 and TRBJ1-4; no reliable D call. Deletions cut 3 bases from V and 2 bases from J, with 5 bases between. CDR1 SGHRS and CDR2 YFSETQ come from the germline V gene. This CDR3 has 13 amino acids. CDR3 coding DNA: TGCGCCAGCAGCTCGGTGACTAATGAAAAACTGTTTTTT. Translating it yields CASSSVTNEKLFF.

The chain joins TRBV10-3 to TRBJ1-2; no reliable D call. V lost 11 bases and J 7 bases, leaving 17 bases between the germline ends. Germline V CDR1 and CDR2: ENHRY, SYGVKD. The CDR3 runs to 12 residues. CDR3: CAVTMQAGGYTF. DNA for the CDR3: TGTGCCGTCACAATGCAGGCGGGTGGCTACACCTTC.

The rearrangement links TRBV5-1 to TRBJ2-3; unclear D gene. This CDR3 has 14 residues. Germline-derived CDR1 and CDR2 are SGHRS and YFSETQ. V was clipped by 4 bases and J by 0 bases, with 9 bases between them. CDR3 DNA sequence: TGCGCCAGCAGCCTAGGTGAGAGCACAGATACGCAGTATTTT. Translating gives CASSLGESTDTQYF.

This clone was counted a few times. The J gene is TRBJ1-1, the V gene TRBV4-1; D remains ambiguous. Trimming cost V 1 base and J 7 bases, with 13 bases left between them. Germline V CDR1 and CDR2: MGHRA, YSYEKL. The CDR3 is 14 amino acids. The CDR3 sequence: CASSQARPVYEAFF. The CDR3 DNA reads as TGCGCCAGCAGCCAAGCCCGCCCCGTCTATGAAGCTTTCTTT.

The chain joins TRBV5-4 to TRBJ2-5; TRBD1 is a possible D gene (5 bases). TRBJ2-7 explains the end of the DNA better; the J call may be wrong. Germline V gene data show CDR1 as SGHNT and CDR2 as YYREEE (reference sequence). This CDR3 region has 11 residues. CDR3 sequence: CASRAGHEQYF. CDR3 coding DNA: TGTGCCAGCAGGGCAGGGCACGAGCAGTACTTC.

Only one count was recorded for this clone. The rearrangement links TRBV30 to TRBJ1-1; a weak D match, TRBD1 (5 bases). V gave up 0 bases and J gave up 9 bases, with 14 bases separating them. CDR3 length: 13 residues. CDR1 and CDR2 (germline): GTSNPN, SVGIG (reference sequence). The CDR3 DNA reads as TGTGCCTGGAGTGTACTGGAACGGGGGAAAGCTTTCTTT. Residues: CAWSVLERGKAFF.

The chain uses TRBV18 and TRBJ2-1, with TRBD2 matching over 7 bases. Unmatched junction bases numbered 10, after V lost 2 bases and J lost 9 bases. Germline V gene data show CDR1 as KGHSH and CDR2 as LQKENI. This CDR3 contains 15 residues. The CDR3 loop reads CASSPEPGGSGEQFF. CDR3 DNA: TGTGCCAGCTCACCAGAGCCGGGAGGTAGCGGTGAGCAGTTCTTC.

The gene calls are TRBV4-1 and TRBJ2-7; a weak D match, TRBD2 (5 bases). The CDR3 totals 15 residues. Germline CDR1 is MGHRA and CDR2 is YSYEKL. The V end lost 0 bases, the J end lost 0 bases, and 9 bases lay between the germline ends. The CDR3, as DNA: TGCGCCAGCAGCCAAGATCGAGGACTCTCCTACGAGCAGTACTTC. As protein: CASSQDRGLSYEQYF.

This clone was recorded once. CDR3 nucleotides: TGTGCCAGCAGCCCGACTAGCGGCCGCACAGATACGCAGTATTTT. This codes for CASSPTSGRTDTQYF. V usage is TRBV7-6 and J usage is TRBJ2-3; 9 bases align to TRBD2. CDR1 is SGHVS, CDR2 FNYEAQ, per germline. V lost 5 bases and J lost 1; bases outside the gene matches: 4. The CDR3 is made up of 15 amino acids.

J is TRBJ1-5 and V is TRBV7-8; D call uncertain. V lost 0 bases and J lost 7, with 10 bases in between. The germline CDR1 and CDR2 sequences are SGHVS and FQNEAQ. The length of the CDR3 is 14 residues. DNA for the CDR3: TGTGCCAGCAGCTTAGCTGCGGGATCCCAGCCCCAGCATTTT. This gives the protein CASSLAAGSQPQHF.

In its sample, this clone was seen once. J is TRBJ2-1 and V is TRBV7-8, with TRBD1 matching over 9 bases. Germline values: CDR1 SGHVS, CDR2 FQNEAQ. J gave up 5 bases and V 5 bases, and 7 bases lay outside the gene matches. The CDR3 runs to 15 residues. The CDR3 DNA is TGTGCCAGCAGCCAAAGGACAGGGGTCGACAATGAGCAGTTCTTC. This sequence encodes CASSQRTGVDNEQFF. The full variable domain, in which reference TRBV7-8 and TRBJ2-1 provide the parts outside the CDR3, is GAGVSQSPRYKVAKRGQDVALRCDPISGHVSLFWYQQALGQGPEFLTYFQNEAQLDKSGLPSDRFFAERPEGSVSTLKIQRTQQEDSAVYLCASSQRTGVDNEQFFGPGTRLTVL.

The chain carries TRBV7-2 and TRBJ1-2; a weak D match, TRBD1 (5 bases). This CDR3 contains 14 residues. V was clipped by 0 bases and J by 2 bases, with 7 bases between them. Germline CDR1 and CDR2: SGHTA and FQGNSA. CDR3 DNA: TGTGCCAGCAGCTTAGCGGGGGGAAACTATGGCTACACCTTC. Translated: CASSLAGGNYGYTF.

This clone was observed a single time. This sequence joins TRBV5-1 and TRBJ1-2; 10 bases align to TRBD1. The CDR3 is 14 amino acids. V lost 6 bases to trimming and J lost 2 bases; unmatched junction nucleotides: 4. The germline gives CDR1 SGHRS, CDR2 YFSETQ. This CDR3 reads CASNAGQGNYGYTF. The CDR3 region has the DNA TGCGCCAGCAACGCGGGACAGGGGAACTATGGCTACACCTTC.

The J gene is TRBJ1-1, the V gene TRBV11-2; D is possibly TRBD1 (6 bases). The length of the CDR3 is 13 residues. Between the trimmed V and J ends, which lost 4 bases and 1 base, there was a span of 7 bases. CDR1 SGHAT and CDR2 FQNNGV come from the germline V gene. CDR3 coding DNA: TGTGCCAGCAGCTGGGGACAGAACACTGAAGCTTTCTTT. It specifies CASSWGQNTEAFF.

The V and J genes are TRBV19 and TRBJ1-5; TRBD1 might be the D (5 bases). This CDR3 comprises 14 residues. V lost 4 bases, J lost 8 bases, and 15 bases lay in between. CDR1 LNHDA and CDR2 SQIVND come from the germline V gene (reference sequence). DNA of the CDR3: TGTGCCAGTAGTAGAGGACGGGGGGATAAGCCCCAGCATTTT. Residues: CASSRGRGDKPQHF. The entire variable domain, with the rest obtained from reference TRBV19 and TRBJ1-5, is as follows: DGGITQSPKYLFRKEGQNVTLSCEQNLNHDAMYWYRQDPGQGLRLIYYSQIVNDFQKGDIAEGYSVSREKKESFPLTVTSAQKNPTAFYLCASSRGRGDKPQHFGDGTRLSIL.

The V call is TRBV6-6, the J call TRBJ2-5; TRBD2 aligns across 8 bases. Germline CDR1 MNHNY, CDR2 SVGAGI (reference sequence). The J segment lost 3 bases and the V segment lost 6 bases, leaving 3 bases of the junction unmatched. The length of the CDR3 is 13 residues. The CDR3 sequence: CASRSLAEETQYF. CDR3 DNA: TGTGCCAGCAGGTCACTAGCGGAAGAGACCCAGTACTTC.

The chain has TRBV5-4 and TRBJ2-3, with 9 bases matching TRBD1. With 4 bases clipped from V and 6 bases from J, the junction kept 3 bases outside the gene matches. Germline CDR1 reads SGHNT; CDR2 reads YYREEE (reference sequence). The CDR3 is 13 amino acids. The CDR3 loop reads CASSGTGKDTQYF. The DNA of the CDR3 is TGTGCCAGCAGCGGGACAGGGAAGGATACGCAGTATTTT.

Written as DNA, the CDR3 is TGTGCCAGCAGCTTGGTCCAGGTTGATGAGCAGTTCTTC. This sequence encodes CASSLVQVDEQFF. The gene calls are TRBV5-4 and TRBJ2-1; D gene ambiguous. Germline CDR1 is SGHNT and CDR2 is YYREEE (reference sequence). This CDR3 is built from 13 residues. V was shortened by 0 bases and J by 8 bases, with 9 bases between the two germline ends.

This rearrangement joins TRBV7-2 to TRBJ1-1; D not resolved. This CDR3 has 13 amino acids. Germline V gene sequence: CDR1 SGHTA, CDR2 FQGNSA. V was pared by 5 bases and J by 4 bases, with 11 bases between. The CDR3 sequence is CASSRLGGTEAFF. CDR3 bases: TGTGCCAGCAGCCGCCTCGGTGGCACTGAAGCTTTCTTT.

The chain uses TRBV13 and TRBJ2-7; D ambiguous. This CDR3 has 14 residues. V lost 5 bases, J lost 0 bases, and 11 bases lay in between. CDR1 is PRHDT, CDR2 FYEKMQ, per germline (reference sequence). The DNA of the CDR3 is TGTGCCAGCAGCCCCGTCGGTAGCTCCTACGAGCAGTACTTC. Protein: CASSPVGSSYEQYF.

The chain links TRBV4-1 to TRBJ2-2, with 8 bases identical to TRBD2. With 4 bases clipped from V and 4 bases from J, the junction kept 5 bases outside the gene matches. Germline V CDR1 and CDR2: MGHRA, YSYEKL. The CDR3 runs 15 residues. The chain's CDR3 is CASSPYSGTTGELFF. CDR3 DNA sequence: TGCGCCAGCAGCCCGTATAGCGGGACCACCGGGGAGCTGTTTTTT.

The chain has TRBV30 and TRBJ2-5; the D gene is possibly TRBD2 (5 bases). The CDR3 contains 12 residues. Deletions cut 6 bases from V and 5 bases from J, with 13 bases between. CDR1 and CDR2 (germline): GTSNPN, SVGIG (reference sequence). The CDR3 loop reads CACTDPGETQYF. The DNA of the CDR3 is TGTGCCTGTACGGACCCGGGGGAGACCCAGTACTTC.

The V gene is TRBV11-2, the J gene TRBJ2-7; TRBD2 might be the D (6 bases). V dropped 3 bases and J dropped 2 bases, with 14 bases sitting between them. The CDR3 runs to 15 residues. Germline lookup yields CDR1 SGHAT and CDR2 FQNNGV. The CDR3 DNA follows: TGTGCCAGCAGCTTGACGAATAGCGGCACCTACGAGCAGTACTTC. Its protein is CASSLTNSGTYEQYF.

In its sample, this clone was seen once. The rearrangement links TRBV7-8 to TRBJ1-5; D might be TRBD1 (5 bases). V was trimmed by 1 base and J by 4 bases, leaving 8 bases between them. This CDR3 region has 14 residues. The V gene's germline CDR1 is SGHVS and CDR2 FQNEAQ. The CDR3 spells CASSLVDRNQPQHF. The CDR3 region has the DNA TGTGCCAGCAGCTTAGTCGACAGAAATCAGCCCCAGCATTTT.

The V and J genes are TRBV7-2 and TRBJ1-2; 7 nucleotides match TRBD1. The trim removed 5 bases at V and 1 base at J, leaving 7 bases unmatched. The germline gives CDR1 SGHTA, CDR2 FQGNSA. The CDR3 has 15 residues. Here the CDR3 DNA reads TGTGCCAGCAGCCTCGACAGGGCCCTTAACTATGGCTACACCTTC. The encoded protein is CASSLDRALNYGYTF.